A single T cell receptor (beta chain) is shown here with its context. The antigen this receptor binds is unknown. Nothing much larger sits one base from this clone, and base qualities are not available. The CDR3 holds 13 amino acids from the cysteine to the phenylalanine. The only DNA kept is the CDR3, 39 bases in frame from the first base. V lost 7 bases and J lost 0 bases; the stretch between them is 10 bases long. The germline V gene provides CDR1 SGHRS and CDR2 YFSETQ. The data originate from a study of blood T cells in healthy people across ages (dated by TCRdb to the mid-2010s). At the level of the whole study: In model experiments, template switching captured roughly one uniquely barcoded TCR beta cDNA molecule for every two T cells. The study measured age-related changes in TCR beta repertoire diversity using deep sequencing normalized with unique cDNA molecular identifiers. Donors were grouped into four age groups: young (average about 15 years), middle-aged (less than 40), aged (over 55) and long-lived (about 90). To avoid experimental bias, donors of different ages were randomly spread across the sequencing lanes. For two donors (one aged 18 to 30 and one aged 80 or older), the study analyzed two additional independent replicas of 1 million unique cDNA reads from the same blood draw. Findings and caveats that apply to the study as a whole: Since profiling was done on bulk unsorted PBMCs, naive and antigen-experienced compartments could not be conclusively compared. Observed TCR beta diversity correlated strongly with the percentage of naive T cells measured by flow cytometry. Because the CMV infection status of the donors was unknown, age-related changes in expanded clonotypes may potentially have been confounded. Observed TCR beta diversity per million T cells fell roughly linearly with age, and a significant reduction was already apparent by age about 38. Compared with the aged group, the long-lived group had more naive CD4+ T cells, fewer expanded clones and increased TCR diversity, suggesting age selection. Estimates of total diversity based on one million sequenced T cells were regarded as lower bounds and as underestimates.

Libraries were made using 5' RACE. TCRdb lists the instrument as Illumina HiSeq 2500. A second 7 to 11 cycle PCR used a sample-barcoded 5' primer and a J-beta primer mix. A unique molecular identifier was introduced onto each TCR beta cDNA molecule by a template-switch 5' adaptor carrying 12 random nucleotides. Each sample yielded at least 2.5 million CDR3-containing paired-end reads. First-strand cDNA synthesis was performed from all RNA using the Mint cDNA synthesis kit, with priming by a TRBC-specific oligonucleotide. All cDNA was treated with uracil-DNA glycosylase and then went through a first 18-cycle PCR with the universal primers M1SS and BC2_uni_R. The authors' pipeline ran thus. For normalization, 1 million high-quality reads were randomly selected from each sample, with every read carrying a distinct molecular identifier. Instead of being binned into consensus sequences, reads with shared molecular identifiers were discarded. CDR3 identification, clonotype clustering and error correction used MiTCR with a Q25 quality threshold and the strictest error-elimination algorithm. A nonparametric unseen species model with Euler transformation was used to estimate a lower bound on total TCR beta diversity. Using fastp trimming at Q25 and MiXCR clonotype assembly, TCRdb reanalyzed the public sequencing data and kept in-frame beta chains. CDR3 protein duplicates are merged, each entry listing the most common genes and DNA. The V and J calls come from TCRdb's annotation, not from the publication. This sample gives around 1,000,000 distinct CDR3 sequences in total; around two fifths of them show up just once. Together, the top ten hold around 13% of the sample.

The approximately 39 donors, aged 6 to 90 years, were systemically healthy Caucasian individuals from Russia. Each donor gave about 9.2 milliliters of peripheral blood, drawn into EDTA-treated Vacutainer tubes. Ficoll-Paque density-gradient centrifugation was used to isolate PBMCs, with at least 7 million per sample. Trizol reagent was used to extract total RNA from the PBMCs, yielding at least 6 micrograms per sample. The percentages of naive CD45RAhigh/CD27high T cells were determined by flow cytometry on a PBMC aliquot from every donor. The clonotype originates from a man aged 18 to 29 in good health. Rearrangement joined TRBV5-1 to TRBJ1-1; possibly the D gene is TRBD1, per 6 matching bases. The material sequenced was blood. The encoded CDR3 is CASGDRMNTEAFF. The DNA reads as follows: TGCGCCAGCGGCGACAGGATGAACACTGAAGCTTTCTTT.